This TCR beta chain was observed in a study of T cells in Graves' hyperthyroidism and ophthalmopathy. Study-wide findings and caveats: Blood also held most thyroid clonotypes expanded beyond 0.001.

CDR1 and CDR2 (germline): SQVTM, ANQGSEA. V lost 6 bases, J lost 5 bases, and 19 bases lay in between. The CDR3 has 14 amino acids. Exclusion followed for patients with uncontrolled infection, other autoimmune disease, pregnancy or lactation. Thyroid ultrasound, orbital computed tomography, clinical symptoms, and serum thyroxine and TRAb underpinned diagnoses. As for this clonotype: Its antigen is currently unknown.

The investigators amplified TCR beta CDR3 regions from RNA transcripts. HTBI primers drove first-round RT-PCR of the TCR CDR3. TCRdb reanalysed the multiplex PCR reads using MiXCR and keeps one entry per CDR3 protein. Altogether 610,000 or so distinct CDR3 sequences are present, roughly 46% being singletons, with the ten largest covering about 8%. This chain links TRBV29-1 with TRBJ2-5; D unresolved. The sequence was collected from a woman aged 18-29 years with Graves' hyperthyroidism. What was sequenced was peripheral blood or thyroid tissue (not recorded which). The CDR3 region has the DNA TGCAGCGTAGACAAGAAGAGTACCGGGGAGACCCAGTACTTC. Encoded protein: CSVDKKSTGETQYF.